These 4 T cell receptor beta chains were sequenced from one sample in a study of T-cell memory formation after mild COVID-19. TCRdb passed the 5' RACE reads through MiXCR, listing each CDR3 protein once. The table includes just under 550,000 distinct CDR3 sequences, approximately 20% detected once. Sequenced sample: PBMCs or a T cell subset sorted from them (not recorded which). Receptors were obtained from an adult woman who had mild COVID-19 (a few samples of this study predate the infection). Cell type and time point are not known.

The rearrangement uses TRBV30 and TRBJ1-1, with D perhaps TRBD1 (5 bases). CDR1 and CDR2 (germline): GTSNPN, SVGIG (reference sequence). The CDR3 totals 13 residues. The V gene lost 2 bases and the J gene lost 2 bases, with 9 bases spanning the gap. The CDR3 DNA is TGTGCCTGGAGTACAACAGGTAACACTGAAGCTTTCTTT. This sequence encodes CAWSTTGNTEAFF.

The chain has TRBV18 and TRBJ2-7; TRBD2 agrees at 14 bases. Germline values: CDR1 KGHSH, CDR2 LQKENI. The CDR3 is made up of 16 amino acids. V gave up 3 bases and J gave up 4 bases; unmatched junction bases: 5. Here the CDR3 reads CASSPSGLAGAYEQYF. The CDR3 coding sequence is TGTGCCAGCTCACCCTCGGGACTAGCGGGAGCATACGAGCAGTACTTC.

V and J are TRBV20-1 and TRBJ1-5; the D gene is possibly TRBD1 (5 bases). Germline CDR1 DFQATT, CDR2 SNEGSKA (reference sequence). CDR3 length equals 14 residues. The V end lost 5 bases, the J end lost 4 bases, and 15 bases lay between the germline ends. The CDR3 sequence is CSAGGGIWNQPQHF. The CDR3 coding sequence is TGCAGTGCTGGCGGGGGTATTTGGAATCAGCCCCAGCATTTT.

The chain has TRBV4-1 and TRBJ1-2; TRBD1 matches at 10 bases. V shed 11 bases and J 3 bases; nucleotides not matched to a gene: 3. CDR1 and CDR2 from the germline V gene are MGHRA and YSYEKL. The CDR3 has 12 amino acids. CDR3 DNA sequence: TGCGCCGTCGGGACAGGGGACTATGGCTACACCTTC. This gives the protein CAVGTGDYGYTF.